This TCR beta chain was found in a study of neoadjuvant nivolumab and ipilimumab in lung cancer. The table came from immunoSEQ multiplex PCR; TCRdb's copy has only in-frame clones and leaves some out. The sample lists 6,200 or so clones; roughly two thirds were seen once. The trim removed 9 bases at V and 3 bases at J, leaving 5 bases unmatched. Looked up from germline, CDR1 is SGHAT and CDR2 is FQNNGV. The CDR3 runs 13 residues. General observations from the study: From pretherapy to surgery, tumor richness and clonality rose with dual therapy. Higher pretherapy blood TCR richness went with higher resected-tumor richness. TCR sequencing covered a small number of samples. Resected tumors had greater TCR richness and clonality than uninvolved lung.

With regard to this clone: Its antigen remains unknown.

V is TRBV11-2 and J is TRBJ2-3; 8 positions match TRBD2. This specimen was tumor tissue, taken after neoadjuvant nivolumab, alone or with ipilimumab, at or shortly before surgery. The TCR was taken from an adult with non-small cell lung cancer. The CDR3 loop reads CASFGGGTDTQYF. The CDR3 DNA is TGTGCCAGTTTCGGGGGGGGGACAGATACGCAGTATTTT.